This paragraph reports one T cell receptor beta chain. The target of this receptor is not known. This sample was taken from a study of monozygotic twins with inflammatory bowel disease (dated by TCRdb to 2018 to 2020). Context from the whole study: In total, roughly 30 monozygotic twin pairs made up the full study: 19 Danish pairs, all IBD-discordant, plus nine German pairs, of which four were IBD-concordant and five were IBD-discordant. Disease-associated traits were sought mainly through comparisons between IBD patients and their genetically identical healthy co-twins within discordant pairs. Each individual had, on average, about 151 000 unique TCRalpha sequences and 181 000 unique TCRbeta sequences available for analysis.

Receptor amplification or capture employed 5' RACE. Preparation of each TCR library used 3,000 to 3,500 ng of total RNA. For each sample, cDNA synthesis was carried out in eight separate reactions using SMARTScribe reverse transcriptase. Unique molecular identifiers containing a 6-nucleotide sample barcode were introduced through template switching during cDNA synthesis. TCRalpha and TCRbeta cDNA was amplified in two nested PCRs of roughly 17 and 9 cycles, and bead purification was carried out after each PCR. Before amplification, cDNA was treated with uracil DNA-glycosylase and purified using the QIAquick PCR purification kit. The second PCR was the step at which Illumina TruSeq-compatible adapters and sample-specific barcodes were added. Library quality and concentration were assessed using TapeStation and Qubit, and roughly 5 ng of each library was pooled. Pooled libraries were sequenced on an Illumina HiSeq2500 single-index Rapid Run with 2 x 100 bp reads and custom sequencing primers. The published analysis was carried out like this. PCR and sequencing errors were corrected by UMI-based consensus assembly using MiGEC version 1.2.6. MiXCR version 2.1.1 was used for V(D)J alignment, clonotype assembly and CDR3 extraction. Gene usage, clonotype sharing and MAIT/NKT TCR abundance were normalised by analysing the top 1000, 10 000 and 20 000 clonotypes per sample. Diversity was computed as the inverse Simpson index with the vegan R package after downsampling to 27 000 UMIs. Paired Mann-Whitney U tests on discordant twin pairs were used, with Benjamini-Hochberg multiple-testing correction. TCRdb reprocessed the reads, so every CDR3 protein sequence counts as one entry and DNA is not shown. The V and J calls and clone size are TCRdb's, not the authors'. The sample's records list fewer than 450,000 distinct CDR3 sequences. The ten largest clones add up to just over 2.5% of the sample.

From each donor, an approximately 2.5 ml peripheral blood sample was drawn into PAXgene tubes and stored at -80 degrees C. Without T cell sorting, total RNA was isolated from whole blood using the PAXgene blood miRNA kit on an automated QIAcube. Peripheral blood from monozygotic twin pairs, either concordant or discordant for inflammatory bowel disease, underwent deep TCRalpha and TCRbeta repertoire profiling that used unique molecular barcoding. Smoking habits were recorded for all twin pairs, and each individual was classified as a current, former or never smoker. The CDR3 holds 15 amino acids from the cysteine to the phenylalanine. Only the protein is available. CDR1 LNHDA and CDR2 SQIVND are derived from the germline V gene (reference sequence). Beyond this particular receptor, the publication reports: No difference in repertoire similarity was observed between concordant and discordant twins, possibly owing to limited statistical power. The analysis was unable to tell different T cell subtypes apart. Measured by the inverse Simpson index, TCRbeta repertoire diversity was lower in IBD patients than in their healthy co-twins. Fewer clonotypes were shared with other individuals by IBD patients than by healthy twins, most markedly in patients showing signs of disease activity. The results gave no support for a single strong signal or clonotype linked to IBD. Because patients were on differing immunosuppressive treatments, the repertoires may have picked up extra background noise and inter-individual variability.

The chain uses TRBV19 and TRBJ2-7; the TCRdb call, TRBD1, lacks DNA for checking. The clonotype was recovered from a human donor with ulcerative colitis or Crohn's disease, or a healthy co-twin of an affected twin (not recorded which). The sequenced material came from blood. The CDR3 reads CASSIGAKGGNEQYF.